The T cell receptor beta chain described here comes from a study of cytomegalovirus exposure and HLA in healthy donors. Here immunoSEQ multiplex PCR was the method, and the copy in TCRdb shows in-frame clones only, minus some. In the table there are about 250,000 clones, roughly 87% of which are singletons. Germline V gives CDR1 MDHEN, CDR2 SYDVKM. V was cut by 8 bases and J by 6 bases, with 17 bases left in between. The CDR3 spans 13 residues. Whole-study findings and limits: Most TCR sequences proved rare, with some public TCRs found in many donors. The authors enumerated 180 or so TCR beta chains as linked to cytomegalovirus.

About this clone itself: The antigen is not known.

This receptor was taken from a man younger than 35 in good health and CMV-seropositive. Sequences were obtained from PBMCs. The chain joins TRBV28 to TRBJ2-7; D possibly corresponds to TRBD2 (5 bases). CDR3 nucleotides: TGTGCCAGCCGGAGAGGGATTCCTTTCGAGCAGTACTTC. Its translation: CASRRGIPFEQYF.